What follows describes a single T cell receptor beta chain. The data originate from a study of control samples from healthy donors and cancer patients. Looked up from germline, CDR1 is MGHDK and CDR2 is SYGVNS. The CDR3 spans 15 residues. Trimming took 5 bases from V and 5 from J; bases not matched to a gene: 8. Here immunoSEQ multiplex PCR was the method, and the copy in TCRdb shows in-frame clones only, minus some. The profile shows 100,000 to 150,000 clones, more than 85% of them singletons. This TCR was recovered from a man younger than 35 in good health. The J gene is TRBJ2-3, the V gene TRBV25-1; TRBD1 matches 9 bases. The sequenced sample was blood. The CDR3 DNA is TGTGCCAGCAGTTCTACACAGGGGGCAGGAGATACGCAGTATTTT. Its protein is CASSSTQGAGDTQYF. Full variable domain (rest looked up from reference TRBV25-1 and TRBJ2-3): EADIYQTPRYLVIGTGKKITLECSQTMGHDKMYWYQQDPGMELHLIHYSYGVNSTEKGDLSSESTVSRIRTEHFPLTLESARPSHTSQYLCASSSTQGAGDTQYFGPGTRLTVL.